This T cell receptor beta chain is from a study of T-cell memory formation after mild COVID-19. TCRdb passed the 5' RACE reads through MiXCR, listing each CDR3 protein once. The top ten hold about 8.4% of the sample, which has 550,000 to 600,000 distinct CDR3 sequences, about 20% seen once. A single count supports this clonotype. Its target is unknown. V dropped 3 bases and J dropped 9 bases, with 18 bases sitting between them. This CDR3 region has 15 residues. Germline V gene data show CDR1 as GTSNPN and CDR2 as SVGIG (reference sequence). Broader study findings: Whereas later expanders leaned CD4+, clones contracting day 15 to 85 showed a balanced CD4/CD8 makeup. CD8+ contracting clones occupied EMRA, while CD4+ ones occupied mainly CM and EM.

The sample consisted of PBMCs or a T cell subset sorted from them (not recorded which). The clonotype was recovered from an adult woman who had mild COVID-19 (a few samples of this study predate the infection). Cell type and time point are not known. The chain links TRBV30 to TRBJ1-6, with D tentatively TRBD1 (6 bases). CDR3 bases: TGTGCCTGGAGCCAGGGAAAGGGCAGGGGTTCACCCCTCCACTTT. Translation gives CAWSQGKGRGSPLHF.